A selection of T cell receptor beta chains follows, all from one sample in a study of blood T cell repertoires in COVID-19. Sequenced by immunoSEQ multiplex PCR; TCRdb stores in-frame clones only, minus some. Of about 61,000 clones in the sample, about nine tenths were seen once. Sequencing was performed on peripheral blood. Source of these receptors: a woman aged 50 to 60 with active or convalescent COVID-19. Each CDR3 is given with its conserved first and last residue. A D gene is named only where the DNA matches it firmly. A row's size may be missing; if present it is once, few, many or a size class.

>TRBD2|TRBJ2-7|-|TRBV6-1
TGTGCCAGCAGTGACGGGACTAGCTACGAGCAGTACTTC
CASSDGTSYEQYF
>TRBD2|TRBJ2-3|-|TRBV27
TGTGCCAGCAGGGGGACTAGCGGGAGGCCAGATACGCAGTATTTT
CASRGTSGRPDTQYF
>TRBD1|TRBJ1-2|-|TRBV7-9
TGTGCCAGCAGCTTAAGTAGGGTCGACAGGGGGAACTATGGCTACACCTTC
CASSLSRVDRGNYGYTF
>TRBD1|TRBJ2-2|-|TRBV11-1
TGTGCCAGCAGCCGGGACAGGGGCATATCCACCGGGGAGCTGTTTTTT
CASSRDRGISTGELFF
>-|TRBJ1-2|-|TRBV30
TGTGCCTTCGCCCAGGGTGAGGGCTACACCTTC
CAFAQGEGYTF
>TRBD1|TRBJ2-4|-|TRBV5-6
TGTGCCAGCAGCTTGGGGGACAGGGCGCGAGCAAACATTCAGTACTTC
CASSLGDRARANIQYF
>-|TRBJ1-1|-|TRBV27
TGTGCCAGCAGTTTAGGTCGGGACACTGAAGCTTTCTTT
CASSLGRDTEAFF
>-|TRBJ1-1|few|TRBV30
TGTGCCTGGAGTAGACAGCAGAACACTGAAGCTTTCTTT
CAWSRQQNTEAFF
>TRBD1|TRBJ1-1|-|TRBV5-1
TGCGCCAGCAGCTTGGCCGGGACAGGGATTAACACTGAAGCTTTCTTT
CASSLAGTGINTEAFF
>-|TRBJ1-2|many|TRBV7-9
TGTGCCAGCAGCTTAAGGGGCAGGGGAAACACTAACTATGGCTACACCTTC
CASSLRGRGNTNYGYTF
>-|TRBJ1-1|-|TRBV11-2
TGTGCCAGCAGCTTTAACATGAACACTGAAGCTTTCTTT
CASSFNMNTEAFF
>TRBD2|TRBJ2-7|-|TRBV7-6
TGTGCCAGCAGCCCCGGGACTAGCGGGGGGGTCCCCTACGAGCAGTACTTC
CASSPGTSGGVPYEQYF
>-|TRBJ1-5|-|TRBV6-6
TGTGCCAGCAGTCCCCGGGGAGGGCTGGGTCAGCCCCAGCATTTT
CASSPRGGLGQPQHF
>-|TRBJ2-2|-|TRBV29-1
TGCAGCGCTGCCTCGGGCACCGGGGAGCTGTTTTTT
CSAASGTGELFF
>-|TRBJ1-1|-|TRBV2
TGTGCCAGCAGTGAAGCCGCAGGGGATATGAACACTGAAGCTTTCTTT
CASSEAAGDMNTEAFF
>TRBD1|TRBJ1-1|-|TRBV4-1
TGCGCCAGCAGCCAAGTCTACGACAGGGGGTTCGGGACTGAAGCTTTCTTT
CASSQVYDRGFGTEAFF
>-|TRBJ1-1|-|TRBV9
TGTGCCAGCAGCGTAGACAGGGACACTGAAGCTTTCTTT
CASSVDRDTEAFF
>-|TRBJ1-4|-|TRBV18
TGTGCCAGCTCACCAGGACAGCCCGCAACTAATGAAAAACTGTTTTTT
CASSPGQPATNEKLFF
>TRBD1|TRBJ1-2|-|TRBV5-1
TGCGCCAGCAGCTTTGGACATGGGACAGCGGATTATGGCTACACCTTC
CASSFGHGTADYGYTF
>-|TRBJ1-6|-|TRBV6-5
TGTGCCAGCTTTTTTTACGGGGATTCACCCCTCCACTTT
CASFFYGDSPLHF
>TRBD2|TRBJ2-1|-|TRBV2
TGTGCCAGCAGGGCTAGCGGGAGATCCTACAATGAGCAGTTCTTC
CASRASGRSYNEQFF
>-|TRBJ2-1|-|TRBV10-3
TGTGCCATCAGTGATCCCCGTTTTAAAATGAGCTCCTACAATGAGCAGTTCTTC
CAISDPRFKMSSYNEQFF
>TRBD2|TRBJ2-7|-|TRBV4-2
TGTGCCAGCAGCCAAGATCATGTCAGCGGGAGGGTGTACGAGCAGTACTTC
CASSQDHVSGRVYEQYF
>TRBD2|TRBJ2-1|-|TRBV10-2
TGCGCCAGCAGCGCTGTTCTGGGACTAGCGGACTACAATGAGCAGTTCTTC
CASSAVLGLADYNEQFF
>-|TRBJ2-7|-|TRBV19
TGTGCCAGTAGGACTAAGGGGGACACCTACGAGCAGTACTTC
CASRTKGDTYEQYF
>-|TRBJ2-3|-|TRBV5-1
TGCGCCAGCAAGAGCGCGGGGTCCACAGATACGCAGTATTTT
CASKSAGSTDTQYF
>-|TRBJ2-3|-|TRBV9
TGTGCCAGCAGCCCCGGACTAAGTACAGATACGCAGTATTTT
CASSPGLSTDTQYF
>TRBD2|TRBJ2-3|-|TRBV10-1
TGCGCCAGCAGCGGTGAGACTAGCGAAAGCACAGATACGCAGTATTTT
CASSGETSESTDTQYF
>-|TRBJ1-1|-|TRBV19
TGTGCCAGTAGTATAGATGAGGGAGAGACTGAAGCTTTCTTT
CASSIDEGETEAFF
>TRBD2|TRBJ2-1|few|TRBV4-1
TGCGCCAGCAGCCAGGAGACTAGCGATTCATACAATGAGCAGTTCTTC
CASSQETSDSYNEQFF
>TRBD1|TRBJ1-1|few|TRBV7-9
TGTGCCAGCAGCACTAGGGACAGGGGAATGAACACTGAAGCTTTCTTT
CASSTRDRGMNTEAFF
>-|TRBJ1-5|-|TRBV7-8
TGTGCCAGCAGCTTAGGCGGGGATCAGCCCCAGCATTTT
CASSLGGDQPQHF
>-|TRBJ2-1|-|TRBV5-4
TGTGCCAGCAGCTTGTCGGGGGGACATCCGGGTGAGCAGTTCTTC
CASSLSGGHPGEQFF
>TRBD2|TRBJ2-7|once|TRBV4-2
TGTGCCAGCAGCCAAGATCATAGCGGGAGTTCTAACGAGCAGTACTTC
CASSQDHSGSSNEQYF
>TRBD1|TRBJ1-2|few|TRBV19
TGTGCCAGTAGACCCACCCAAGGGGGCTTCTATGGCTACACCTTC
CASRPTQGGFYGYTF
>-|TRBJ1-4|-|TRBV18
TGTGCCAGCTCACCACGTACCCTGGGAGGGAGCCCAACTAATGAAAAACTGTTTTTT
CASSPRTLGGSPTNEKLFF
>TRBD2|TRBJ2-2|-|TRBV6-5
TGTGCCAGCAGTTACTCGACTAGCGGAAACGGGGAGCTGTTTTTT
CASSYSTSGNGELFF
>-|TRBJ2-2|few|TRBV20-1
TGCAGTGCTAGTATAGGTCCGGAGGCCGGGGAGCTGTTTTTT
CSASIGPEAGELFF
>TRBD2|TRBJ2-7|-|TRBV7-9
TGTGCCAGCAGCTTAGTGGTTGGGACTAGTCACTACGAGCAGTACTTC
CASSLVVGTSHYEQYF
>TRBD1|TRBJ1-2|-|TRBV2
TGTGCCAGCAGTAAGGACAGGTATCCTAACTATGGCTACACCTTC
CASSKDRYPNYGYTF
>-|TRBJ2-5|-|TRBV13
TGTGCCAGCAGCTTGGGAACAGGCCAAGAGACCCAGTACTTC
CASSLGTGQETQYF
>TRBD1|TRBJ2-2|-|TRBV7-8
TGTGCCAGCAGCTTAGGGCAGGGGGCAGTGAACACCGGGGAGCTGTTTTTT
CASSLGQGAVNTGELFF
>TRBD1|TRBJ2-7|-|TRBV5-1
TGCGCCAGCAGCGAATACAGGGGTACCTACGAGCAGTACTTC
CASSEYRGTYEQYF
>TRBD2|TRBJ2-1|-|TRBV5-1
TGCGCCAGCAGCCCGGGACTAGCGGGAGTAAGATATACTGAGCAGTTCTTC
CASSPGLAGVRYTEQFF
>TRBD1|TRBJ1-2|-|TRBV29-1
TGCAGCGTTGAATTGGGACAGGAGGGCTACACCTTC
CSVELGQEGYTF
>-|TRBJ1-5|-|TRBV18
TGTGCCAGCTCACCAGACGGGGGGCCTCAGCCCCAGCATTTT
CASSPDGGPQPQHF
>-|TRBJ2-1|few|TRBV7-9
TGTGCCAGCAGCTCATTCGGAGGGAACTACAATGAGCAGTTCTTC
CASSSFGGNYNEQFF
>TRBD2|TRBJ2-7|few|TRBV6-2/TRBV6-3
TGTGCCAGCAGTTACGGGGGAACTAGCGGGAGTGTCTACGAGCAGTACTTC
CASSYGGTSGSVYEQYF